The entry below describes one T cell receptor (beta chain). Time point specified: after dendritic cell vaccination, including at tumor progression/relapse. This CDR3 comprises 13 residues. V was pared by 0 bases and J by 4 bases, with 0 bases of the junction left unmatched. Germline values: CDR1 GTSNPN, CDR2 SVGIG (reference sequence). Sequenced by immunoSEQ multiplex PCR; TCRdb stores in-frame clones only, minus some. The data hold more than 95,000 clones, with around 87% observed a single time. These data come from a study of glioma-infiltrating T cells after dendritic cell vaccination. This receptor was identified in a human donor with glioblastoma. The V and J genes are TRBV30 and TRBJ1-1, with 9 bases matching TRBD1. The sequencing here drew on blood, taken after dendritic cell vaccination. CDR3 residues: CAWSVTGGTEAFF. CDR3 DNA sequence: TGTGCCTGGAGTGTGACAGGGGGCACTGAAGCTTTCTTT.